This T cell receptor (beta chain) is drawn from a study of cytomegalovirus exposure and HLA in healthy donors. Notes on the study in general: Later on, analysis showed that most CMV-associated TCR beta chains appeared to be HLA-restricted.

PCR involved 60 Vbeta and 13 Jbeta primers. The repertoire was sequenced with immunoSEQ multiplex PCR; TCRdb's copy has only in-frame clones and lacks some. The sample has about 43,000 clones; 60% to 85% are singletons. This CDR3 has 18 amino acids. After removal of 0 bases from V and 3 bases from J, the junction contained 2 bases not matched to a gene. Germline V gives CDR1 SGDLS, CDR2 YYNGEE. Turning to this clone: Its antigen is not known.

The specimen was PBMCs. This chain uses TRBV9 with TRBJ2-6, with TRBD2 matching over 14 bases. This receptor was identified in a man aged 25-45 years in good health and CMV-seronegative. The CDR3 coding sequence is TGTGCCAGCAGCGTAGGACTAGCGGGAGGGGGTGGGGCCAACGTCCTGACTTTC. The encoded protein is CASSVGLAGGGGANVLTF.